The next 14 T cell receptor beta chains were all read from a single sample in a study of regulatory T cells in long-lasting Graves disease. Time point specified: persistent/refractory GD, antithyroid drugs over 5 years with positive TRAb. Generation of the TCR library employed RNA extracted from PBMCs. According to the study, TCR beta libraries were built with iRepertoire HTBI primers and CDR3-region Arm-PCR. Using its own MiXCR run on the multiplex PCR reads, TCRdb lists one record per CDR3 protein. The sample lists 390,000 or so distinct CDR3 sequences, roughly 24% occurring once. The sample was peripheral blood mononuclear cells (PBMCs), taken when the disease was refractory, from a patient treated with antithyroid drugs. These receptors were taken from a woman in her thirties or forties with Graves disease.

There are a few counts of this clonotype. The CDR3 reads CASTTPGTSGLGAGELFF. In DNA, the CDR3 is TGTGCCAGTACCACTCCCGGGACTAGCGGGCTTGGCGCCGGGGAGCTGTTTTTT. The V and J genes are TRBV19 and TRBJ2-2; 12 bases map to TRBD2. The CDR3 sequence is 18 residues long. The germline gives CDR1 LNHDA, CDR2 SQIVND (reference sequence). V trimming: 7 bases; J trimming: 6 bases; junction bases outside the gene matches: 15.

A note on this clonotype: At one end, the junction sequence differs from germline, possibly due to a read error. This chain links TRBV5-5 with TRBJ1-5; unclear D gene. CDR3 length: 13 amino acids. Germline V lookup: CDR1 SGHKS, CDR2 YYEKEE (reference sequence). The CDR3 DNA follows: TGTACCAGCAGCTTGGGGATAGAGCAGCCCCAGCATTTT. This encodes CTSSLGIEQPQHF. The full variable domain, its missing parts supplied by reference TRBV5-5 and TRBJ1-5, is DAGVTQSPTHLIKTRGQQVTLRCSPISGHKSVSWYQQVLGQGPQFIFQYYEKEERGRGNFPDRFSARQFPNYSSELNVNALLLGDSALYLCTSSLGIEQPQHFGDGTRLSIL.

The chain couples TRBV7-9 to TRBJ2-5; perhaps TRBD1 as D (5 bases). Trimming cost V 4 bases and J 2 bases, with 14 bases left between them. The CDR3 runs 15 residues. Germline CDR1 SEHNR, CDR2 FQNEAQ (reference sequence). The CDR3 region is CASSSTADRQETQYF. CDR3 sequence (DNA): TGTGCCAGCAGCTCCACCGCCGACAGACAAGAGACCCAGTACTTC.

Only a few counts were recorded for this clonotype. The rearrangement uses TRBV5-1 and TRBJ2-3; D unclear. The germline CDR1 and CDR2 sequences are SGHRS and YFSETQ. V was pared by 0 bases and J by 4 bases, with 12 bases between. This CDR3 has 15 residues. CDR3 bases: TGCGCCAGCAGCTTGGGCGGTCTCGGCGCAGATACGCAGTATTTT. This sequence encodes CASSLGGLGADTQYF.

There are many counts of this clonotype. This chain links TRBV28 with TRBJ2-3; D perhaps matches TRBD1 (7 bases). This CDR3 region has 18 residues. Germline V gene data show CDR1 as MDHEN and CDR2 as SYDVKM. The V and J ends lost 4 bases and 0 bases respectively, with 20 bases between them. The CDR3 DNA reads as TGTGCCAGCAGTTCCCTCCCCGCGGGACAGAGTAGCACAGATACGCAGTATTTT. Translation: CASSSLPAGQSSTDTQYF.

This clonotype was observed a handful of times. This chain links TRBV3-1 with TRBJ2-1, with a weak D call TRBD2 (7 bases). The CDR3 runs 13 residues. The V and J ends lost 6 bases and 6 bases respectively, with 12 bases between them. CDR1 and CDR2 from the germline V gene are LGHDT and YNNKEL (reference sequence). The DNA of the CDR3 is TGTGCCAGCAGTTTTCGGGGGGCCAATGAGCAGTTCTTC. It translates to CASSFRGANEQFF.

The chain links TRBV28 to TRBJ2-1; 11 bases fit TRBD2. This CDR3 region has 16 residues. The junction had 9 bases not matched to a gene; V was cut back by 5 bases and J by 6 bases. CDR1 is MDHEN and CDR2 is SYDVKM in the germline V gene. In nucleotides, the CDR3 is TGTGCCAGCAGTCGCACTAGCGGGAGCCGCGGCAATGAGCAGTTCTTC. It is translated as CASSRTSGSRGNEQFF.

The CDR3 coding sequence is TGTGCCAGCAGTGCTATTATTGGGTCCTACAATGAGCAGTTCTTC. It specifies CASSAIIGSYNEQFF. This chain links TRBV6-2 or TRBV6-3 with TRBJ2-1; D is uncertain. Germline V gene data show CDR1 as MNHEY and CDR2 as SVGEGT. The CDR3 is made up of 15 amino acids. V dropped 5 bases and J dropped 1 base, with 12 bases sitting between them.

This clonotype was observed a few times. V gene TRBV5-4 combines with J gene TRBJ1-3; 7 bases agree with TRBD1. The germline gives CDR1 SGHNT, CDR2 YYREEE (reference sequence). The CDR3 sequence is 15 residues long. Trimming removed 4 bases from V and 0 bases from J; junction bases left unmatched: 4. The CDR3 loop reads CASSTGTASGNTIYF. In DNA, the CDR3 is TGTGCCAGCAGCACGGGGACAGCCTCTGGAAACACCATATATTTT.

The sample holds many counts of this clonotype. The chain is built from TRBV20-1 and TRBJ1-6; D unresolved. Trimming left V 6 bases short and J 7 bases short, with 16 bases between. CDR1 is DFQATT, CDR2 SNEGSKA, per germline (reference sequence). This CDR3 has 14 residues. Written as DNA, the CDR3 is TGCAGTGCAAAACGGGATCAACGGAATTCACCCCTCCACTTT. Translation: CSAKRDQRNSPLHF.

The V and J genes are TRBV20-1 and TRBJ1-1; 8 bases are shared with TRBD1. Germline CDR1 DFQATT, CDR2 SNEGSKA (reference sequence). V dropped 0 bases and J dropped 1; count of bases not matched to a gene: 4. This CDR3 region has 15 residues. The CDR3 DNA is TGCAGTGCTAGAGACCGAGGGACAGGGAACACTGAAGCTTTCTTT. This encodes CSARDRGTGNTEAFF.

This clonotype was picked up a small number of times. V usage is TRBV12-3 or TRBV12-4 and J usage is TRBJ2-7; D gene unclear. The CDR3 sequence is 14 residues long. The V gene lost 8 bases and the J gene lost 0 bases, with 14 bases spanning the gap. The CDR3 sequence is CASGAFQSSYEQYF. The CDR3 nucleotides read TGTGCCAGCGGTGCTTTCCAAAGCTCCTACGAGCAGTACTTC.

This clonotype was counted between two and nine times. The rearrangement links TRBV5-1 to TRBJ2-5; D is perhaps TRBD2 (6 bases). Per germline, CDR1 SGHRS and CDR2 YFSETQ. The CDR3 runs 15 residues. V lost 1 base and J lost 2, with 12 bases in between. As DNA, the CDR3 is TGCGCCAGCAGCTTGTGGGACTTTGGACAAGAGACCCAGTACTTC. This codes for CASSLWDFGQETQYF.

In the case of this clonotype: A read error is likely here: a far larger clone is one base away. V is TRBV28 and J is TRBJ2-6, with 10 bases lining up with TRBD2. This CDR3 has 18 residues. From germline, CDR1 is MDHEN and CDR2 SYDVKM. The CDR3 bases are TGTGCCAGCAGCCAAGCCGCTAGCGGGAGATCTGTGTGGTACGAGCGGTACTTC. Protein sequence: CASSQAASGRSVWYERYF.